These 22 T cell receptor beta chains were sequenced from one sample in a study of blood T cell repertoires in COVID-19. The repertoire was sequenced with immunoSEQ multiplex PCR; TCRdb's copy has only in-frame clones and lacks some. This sample has 150,000 or so clones; about 82% occur once, and the top ten carry more than 3.5%. The sequenced material came from peripheral blood. The receptors originated from a woman of 80 years or more with active or convalescent COVID-19.

The chain carries TRBV6-6 and TRBJ1-1; D remains ambiguous. CDR1 and CDR2 (germline): MNHNY, SVGAGI (reference sequence). CDR3 length: 14 residues. V lost 5 bases and J lost 5, with 15 bases in between. This chain's CDR3 is CASSAPVRGTEAFF. DNA of the CDR3: TGTGCCAGCAGTGCCCCTGTCCGCGGAACTGAAGCTTTCTTT.

The V and J genes are TRBV28 and TRBJ1-5; D possibly corresponds to TRBD1 (6 bases). The CDR3 has 14 amino acids. The V end was cut by 2 bases, the J end by 1 base, with 6 bases between. Germline V gives CDR1 MDHEN, CDR2 SYDVKM. Here the CDR3 DNA reads TGTGCCAGCAGTTTAGGGACAAGCAATCAGCCCCAGCATTTT. Residues: CASSLGTSNQPQHF. Drawing the rest from reference TRBV28 and TRBJ1-5, the complete variable domain is DVKVTQSSRYLVKRTGEKVFLECVQDMDHENMFWYRQDPGLGLRLIYFSYDVKMKEKGDIPEGYSVSREKKERFSLILESASTNQTSMYLCASSLGTSNQPQHFGDGTRLSIL.

This clone has just a few counts. This chain uses TRBV6-2 or TRBV6-3 with TRBJ2-1, with a weak D call TRBD2 (6 bases). V was shortened by 5 bases and J by 5 bases, with 19 bases between the two germline ends. The germline gives CDR1 MNHEY, CDR2 SVGEGT. This CDR3 region has 16 residues. CDR3 nucleotides: TGTGCCAGCAGTCCGGCGGGGCAGAAATCAAACAATGAGCAGTTCTTC. Its protein is CASSPAGQKSNNEQFF.

This clone is classed as medium-sized. The chain joins TRBV9 to TRBJ1-3; D is unresolved. The CDR3 runs to 16 residues. CDR1 and CDR2 from the germline V gene are SGDLS and YYNGEE. Trimming cost V 0 bases and J 1 base, with 11 bases left between them. This chain's CDR3 is CASSVEGTESGNTIYF. The CDR3 DNA reads as TGTGCCAGCAGCGTAGAAGGCACAGAATCTGGAAACACCATATATTTT.

The J gene is TRBJ1-1, the V gene TRBV3-1 (or the pseudogene TRBV3-2); possible D gene TRBD1, 6 bases. The germline V and J ends were trimmed by 5 bases and 9 bases, with 13 bases remaining between them. CDR3 length: 12 residues. The germline V gene has CDR1 LGHDT and CDR2 YNNKEL (reference sequence). Here the CDR3 reads CASSLPGDKAFF. In nucleotides, the CDR3 is TGTGCCAGCAGCTTACCAGGGGATAAAGCTTTCTTT.

J is TRBJ1-4 and V is TRBV5-5; D gene ambiguous. The V gene's germline CDR1 is SGHKS and CDR2 YYEKEE (reference sequence). Trimming cost V 5 bases and J 1 base, with 9 bases left between them. The CDR3 extends over 14 amino acids. CDR3 sequence (DNA): TGTGCCAGCAGAGAGCTAGGAACTAATGAAAAACTGTTTTTT. It is translated as CASRELGTNEKLFF.

The chain carries TRBV29-1 and TRBJ1-1; D is perhaps TRBD1 (5 bases). The germline V gene has CDR1 SQVTM and CDR2 ANQGSEA. The CDR3 is 12 residues long. V was pared by 8 bases and J by 4 bases, with 14 bases between. The CDR3 protein is CSLRRGGTEAFF. As DNA, the CDR3 is TGCAGCCTGAGGCGGGGCGGCACTGAAGCTTTCTTT.

The J gene is TRBJ1-4, the V gene TRBV5-8, with D possibly matching TRBD1 (5 bases). Germline V gene sequence: CDR1 SGHTS, CDR2 YDEGEE. The ends were cut back, 3 bases at V and 0 bases at J, with 15 bases in the middle. CDR3 size: 17 residues. The CDR3 nucleotides read TGTGCCAGCAGCTACGGACAAAGCTCTTCAACTAATGAAAAACTGTTTTTT. Encoded protein: CASSYGQSSSTNEKLFF.

This chain connects TRBV27 to TRBJ1-6; TRBD1 agrees at 8 bases. Germline CDR1 is MNHEY and CDR2 is SMNVEV (reference sequence). The CDR3 is made up of 19 amino acids. J gave up 0 bases and V 3 bases, and 10 bases lay outside the gene matches. The CDR3 sequence is CASSFRGTGRSSYNSPLHF. The DNA for the CDR3 is TGTGCCAGCAGTTTCCGGGGGACAGGACGGAGCTCCTATAATTCACCCCTCCACTTT.

The chain is built from TRBV5-6 and TRBJ1-1, with TRBD1 matching 9 bases. CDR3 size: 18 residues. Trimming cost V 0 bases and J 0 bases; bases outside gene matches: 9. Germline CDR1 is SGHDT and CDR2 is YYEEEE. The CDR3 is CASSLGQGGGNMNTEAFF. Here the CDR3 DNA reads TGTGCCAGCAGCTTGGGACAGGGGGGCGGAAACATGAACACTGAAGCTTTCTTT.

The rearrangement uses TRBV4-2 and TRBJ2-2; perhaps TRBD1 as D (5 bases). The CDR3 sequence is 16 residues long. Germline lookup yields CDR1 LGHNA and CDR2 YNFKEQ. Deletions cut 0 bases from V and 6 bases from J, with 14 bases between. CDR3 amino acids: CASSQDGRTFAGELFF. The CDR3 DNA follows: TGTGCCAGCAGCCAAGATGGTAGGACATTTGCCGGGGAGCTGTTTTTT.

CDR3 residues: CASSSRKGVYEQYF. The CDR3 DNA reads as TGTGCCAGCAGCTCCAGGAAGGGGGTCTACGAGCAGTACTTC. The chain has TRBV11-1 and TRBJ2-7; TRBD1 is a possible D gene (6 bases). V lost 4 bases to trimming and J lost 3 bases, with 13 bases between them. Germline CDR1 and CDR2: SGHAT and FQDESV (reference sequence). The CDR3 is 14 amino acids. Full variable domain (missing parts from reference TRBV11-1 and TRBJ2-7): EAEVAQSPRYKITEKSQAVAFWCDPISGHATLYWYRQILGQGPELLVQFQDESVVDDSQLPKDRFSAERLKGVDSTLKIQPAELGDSAMYLCASSSRKGVYEQYFGPGTRLTVT.

The gene calls are TRBV6-6 and TRBJ2-5; D is unclear. From germline, CDR1 is MNHNY and CDR2 SVGAGI (reference sequence). The V gene lost 0 bases and the J gene lost 5 bases, with 10 bases spanning the gap. The CDR3 has 14 amino acids. The CDR3 coding sequence is TGTGCCAGCAGTTACTCGTCGGTTTGGGAGACCCAGTACTTC. This sequence encodes CASSYSSVWETQYF.

V gene TRBV19 combines with J gene TRBJ1-2, with D maybe TRBD1 (6 bases). The V gene lost 9 bases and the J gene lost 4 bases, with 18 bases spanning the gap. Germline V CDR1 and CDR2: LNHDA, SQIVND (reference sequence). The CDR3 runs to 14 residues. The CDR3 nucleotides are TGTGCCAGCCGGGACAACTTAGGGGGCTATGGCTACACCTTC. It translates to CASRDNLGGYGYTF.

The chain joins TRBV21-1 to TRBJ1-1; TRBD1, the table's D call, was not compared with the DNA. TRBV21-1 is described as a pseudogene. The CDR3 runs to 15 residues. The CDR3 DNA reads as TGTGCCAGCAGCAAAGACGAGGGGGCTGGTTGTGGGGCTTTCTTT. As protein: CASSKDEGAGCGAFF.

The V and J genes are TRBV3-1 (or the pseudogene TRBV3-2) and TRBJ1-2; no clear D. Trimming took 4 bases from V and 0 from J, leaving 6 bases between them. The CDR3 length is 13 residues. The V gene's germline CDR1 is LGHDT and CDR2 YNNKEL (reference sequence). CDR3 nucleotide sequence: TGTGCCAGCAGCCTGCGTTCTAACTATGGCTACACCTTC. Translating it yields CASSLRSNYGYTF.

This rearrangement joins TRBV6-5 to TRBJ1-1, with D perhaps matching TRBD1 (5 bases). The CDR3 has 13 residues. Germline loops: CDR1 MNHEY, CDR2 SVGAGI. Trimming cost V 6 bases and J 4 bases, with 12 bases left between them. Here the CDR3 reads CASSSGGLTEAFF. CDR3 nucleotides: TGTGCCAGCAGCAGCGGGGGACTCACTGAAGCTTTCTTT.

The chain has TRBV28 and TRBJ1-4, with D maybe TRBD1 (5 bases). The CDR3 length is 15 residues. Trimming shortened V by 6 bases and J by 8 bases, and 19 bases separated the two germline ends. Germline CDR1 MDHEN, CDR2 SYDVKM. Here the CDR3 DNA reads TGTGCCAGCAGCTTTGGGGGGGGAGTCCAGGAAAAACTGTTTTTT. The encoded protein is CASSFGGGVQEKLFF.

The V gene is TRBV7-3, the J gene TRBJ2-6; 9 positions agree with TRBD1. V gave up 2 bases and J gave up 2 bases; unmatched junction bases: 7. Germline CDR1 and CDR2: SGHTA and FQGTGA. The CDR3 is 18 amino acids. The CDR3, as DNA: TGTGCCAGCAGCTTACAAACAGGGGGCGTTGCTGGGGCCAACGTCCTGACTTTC. This codes for CASSLQTGGVAGANVLTF.

V gene TRBV2 combines with J gene TRBJ1-5, with a possible D match to TRBD1 (5 bases). V gave up 7 bases and J gave up 1 base, with 14 bases separating them. The CDR3 loop spans 15 amino acids. Germline CDR1 SNHLY, CDR2 FYNNEI. DNA for the CDR3: TGTGCCAGCACTCCCCAGGGATTGAGCAATCAGCCCCAGCATTTT. Translated, it gives CASTPQGLSNQPQHF. The variable domain in full, completed from reference TRBV2 and TRBJ1-5, reads EPEVTQTPSHQVTQMGQEVILRCVPISNHLYFYWYRQILGQKVEFLVSFYNNEISEKSEIFDDQFSVERPDGSNFTLKIRSTKLEDSAMYFCASTPQGLSNQPQHFGDGTRLSIL.

The table lists this clone with a few counts. CDR3 coding DNA: TGTGCCAGATCGGGACAGAGTAATTCACCCCTCCACTTT. Encoded protein: CARSGQSNSPLHF. The rearrangement joins TRBV2 to TRBJ1-6, with 7 bases matching TRBD1. V lost 9 bases and J lost 6; bases outside the gene matches: 5. The CDR3 is 13 amino acids. Germline CDR1 and CDR2: SNHLY and FYNNEI. The variable domain in full, completed from reference TRBV2 and TRBJ1-6, reads EPEVTQTPSHQVTQMGQEVILRCVPISNHLYFYWYRQILGQKVEFLVSFYNNEISEKSEIFDDQFSVERPDGSNFTLKIRSTKLEDSAMYFCARSGQSNSPLHFGNGTRLTVT.

This clone has only a few counts. The rearrangement uses TRBV5-4 and TRBJ1-4; TRBD1 is a possible D gene (5 bases). Trimming left V 3 bases short and J 7 bases short, with 13 bases between. Per the germline V gene, CDR1 is SGHNT and CDR2 is YYREEE (reference sequence). The CDR3 is 14 amino acids. CDR3 sequence reads: CASSSGGRLEKLFF. The CDR3 DNA follows: TGTGCCAGCAGCTCGGGGGGAAGACTTGAAAAACTGTTTTTT. The full variable domain, rest sourced from reference TRBV5-4 and TRBJ1-4, is ETGVTQSPTHLIKTRGQQVTLRCSSQSGHNTVSWYQQALGQGPQFIFQYYREEENGRGNFPPRFSGLQFPNYSSELNVNALELDDSALYLCASSSGGRLEKLFFGSGTQLSVL.